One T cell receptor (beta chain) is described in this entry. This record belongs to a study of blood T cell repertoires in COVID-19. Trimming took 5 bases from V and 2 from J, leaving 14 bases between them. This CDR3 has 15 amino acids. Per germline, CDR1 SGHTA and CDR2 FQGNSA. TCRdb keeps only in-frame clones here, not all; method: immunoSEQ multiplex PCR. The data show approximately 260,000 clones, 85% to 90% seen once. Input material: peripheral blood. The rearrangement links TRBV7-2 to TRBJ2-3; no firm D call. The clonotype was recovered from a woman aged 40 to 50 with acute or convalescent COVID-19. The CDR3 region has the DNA TGTGCCAGCAGCATCTTTAGCCGTCCCACAGATACGCAGTATTTT. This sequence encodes CASSIFSRPTDTQYF. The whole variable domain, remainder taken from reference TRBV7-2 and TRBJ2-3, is GAGVSQSPSNKVTEKGKDVELRCDPISGHTALYWYRQSLGQGLEFLIYFQGNSAPDKSGLPSDRFSAERTGGSVSTLTIQRTQQEDSAVYLCASSIFSRPTDTQYFGPGTRLTVL.